A selection of T cell receptor beta chains follows, all from one sample in a study of T cell responses to AZD1222 COVID-19 vaccine. Measured with immunoSEQ multiplex PCR; TCRdb has only the in-frame clones, and not every one. The sample has 100,000 to 150,000 clones, about 90% seen once. Sequencing used peripheral blood, obtained on day 0 of AZD1222 vaccination. These receptors were collected from an adult in good health. Each CDR3 is given with its conserved first and last residue. The D gene is left open where the match is weak. Part of the rows lack a size; the others show once, few, many or a class for expanded clones.

>-|-|TRBV24-1|TRBJ2-3
CATSDGGRDTQYF
TGTGCCACCAGTGATGGGGGCCGGGATACGCAGTATTTT
>-|-|TRBV14|TRBJ1-6
CASSPGWDSPLHF
TGTGCCAGCAGCCCCGGGTGGGATTCACCCCTCCACTTT
>-|-|TRBV29-1|TRBJ2-1
CSASRGTNGNEQFF
TGCAGCGCGAGCCGGGGAACCAACGGCAATGAGCAGTTCTTC
>-|-|TRBV3-1/TRBV3-2|TRBJ1-5
CASSQTSTGQPQHF
TGTGCCAGCAGCCAAACCTCTACTGGACAGCCCCAGCATTTT
>-|-|TRBV5-1|TRBJ2-5
CASSLAQGYQETQYF
TGCGCCAGCAGCTTGGCCCAGGGATATCAAGAGACCCAGTACTTC
>-|-|TRBV7-2|TRBJ1-1
CASSLGHGFGAEAFF
TGTGCCAGCAGCTTAGGTCACGGGTTTGGTGCTGAAGCTTTCTTT
>-|-|TRBV4-1|TRBJ1-1
CASSQVLTLYTEAFF
TGCGCCAGCAGCCAAGTATTAACCCTCTACACTGAAGCTTTCTTT
>once|-|TRBV7-2|TRBJ2-4
CASSLSGSIQYF
TGTGCCAGCAGCTTATCCGGGTCCATCCAGTACTTC
>-|-|TRBV28|TRBJ1-1
CASSSPIDPTEAFF
TGTGCCAGCAGTTCCCCCATCGACCCAACTGAAGCTTTCTTT
>few|TRBD1|TRBV28|TRBJ2-7
CASSQTGIGSYEQYF
TGTGCCAGCAGCCAGACAGGGATCGGGTCCTACGAGCAGTACTTC
>-|TRBD2|TRBV12-3/TRBV12-4|TRBJ2-3
CASSFGEGDTQYF
TGTGCCAGCAGTTTCGGGGAGGGGGATACGCAGTATTTT
>-|-|TRBV6-1|TRBJ1-1
CASSDPVNTEAFF
TGTGCCAGCAGCGATCCAGTGAACACTGAAGCTTTCTTT
>-|-|TRBV19|TRBJ1-5
CASAGTVNLGPQHF
TGTGCCAGTGCAGGGACGGTGAATTTGGGGCCCCAGCATTTT
>-|-|TRBV7-6|TRBJ2-7
CASSPTGQTSYEQYF
TGTGCCAGCAGCCCCACGGGGCAGACCTCCTACGAGCAGTACTTC
>-|TRBD1|TRBV5-1|TRBJ1-1
CASSPGQGWNTEAFF
TGCGCCAGCAGCCCAGGACAGGGTTGGAACACTGAAGCTTTCTTT
>-|-|TRBV12-3/TRBV12-4|TRBJ2-7
CASSHRVDAEQYF
TGTGCCAGCAGTCACAGGGTAGACGCCGAGCAGTACTTC
>-|-|TRBV5-1|TRBJ1-2
CASSPSSGRNGYTF
TGCGCCAGCAGCCCTTCCTCTGGGAGGAATGGCTACACCTTC
>-|-|TRBV12-3/TRBV12-4|TRBJ2-7
CASTSAGGSEQYF
TGTGCCAGCACTTCAGCAGGGGGGAGCGAGCAGTACTTC
>-|-|TRBV2|TRBJ1-5
CASNLGSNQPQHF
TGTGCCAGCAATTTGGGGAGCAATCAGCCCCAGCATTTT
>-|TRBD1|TRBV6-1|TRBJ1-4
CASSDMWDSNEKLFF
TGTGCCAGCAGTGATATGTGGGACAGCAATGAAAAACTGTTTTTT
>-|-|TRBV6-1|TRBJ1-1
CASSAPYRSPYGTEAFF
TGTGCCAGCAGTGCACCATATCGGTCGCCCTACGGCACTGAAGCTTTCTTT
>-|TRBD2|TRBV4-2|TRBJ2-3
CASSLGTSGGGDTQYF
TGTGCCAGCAGTCTCGGGACTAGCGGGGGAGGAGATACGCAGTATTTT
>-|-|TRBV6-5|TRBJ1-6
CASSYGRAYDSPLHF
TGTGCCAGCAGTTACGGCAGGGCATACGATTCACCCCTCCACTTT
>-|-|TRBV4-1|TRBJ2-7
CASSQDGGSSYEQYF
TGCGCCAGCAGCCAAGATGGAGGGAGCTCCTACGAGCAGTACTTC
>-|-|TRBV28|TRBJ2-7
CASRETAYEQYF
TGTGCCAGCAGGGAGACAGCTTACGAGCAGTACTTC
>-|-|TRBV9|TRBJ2-6
CASSYHAGAGANVLTF
TGTGCCAGCAGTTATCACGCAGGGGCCGGGGCCAACGTCCTGACTTTC
>-|-|TRBV9|TRBJ2-7
CASSVGQGIAYEQYF
TGTGCCAGCAGCGTGGGCCAGGGGATAGCCTACGAGCAGTACTTC
>-|-|TRBV2|TRBJ1-4
CASSEKGRENLSEKLFF
TGTGCCAGCAGCGAGAAGGGGAGAGAAAACCTTTCTGAAAAACTGTTTTTT
>-|-|TRBV3-1/TRBV3-2|TRBJ2-2
CASSQVRSGELFF
TGTGCCAGCAGCCAAGTAAGATCCGGGGAGCTGTTTTTT
>-|TRBD1|TRBV2|TRBJ1-4
CASGEQGAPNEKLFF
TGTGCCAGCGGGGAGCAGGGGGCACCTAATGAAAAACTGTTTTTT
>-|-|TRBV20-1|TRBJ1-5
CSASRGVGQPQHF
TGCAGTGCTAGTCGGGGGGTGGGGCAGCCCCAGCATTTT
>-|-|TRBV28|TRBJ2-7
CASSYAARGYEQYF
TGTGCCAGCAGTTATGCCGCTCGGGGCTACGAGCAGTACTTC
>-|-|TRBV24-1|TRBJ1-5
CATSGTGTDSLNQPQHF
TGTGCCACCAGTGGCACAGGGACGGATTCGCTGAATCAGCCCCAGCATTTT
>-|TRBD1|TRBV15|TRBJ1-6
CATSRDDAQRYRQGHNSPLHF
TGTGCCACCAGCAGAGACGATGCGCAGAGATATCGACAGGGCCATAATTCACCCCTCCACTTT
>once|TRBD1|TRBV10-3|TRBJ2-2
CAIGTDNTGELFF
TGTGCCATAGGGACAGACAACACCGGGGAGCTGTTTTTT
>-|-|TRBV5-1|TRBJ1-1
CASSLVGREDTEAFF
TGCGCCAGCAGCTTGGTAGGCAGGGAGGACACTGAAGCTTTCTTT
>-|-|TRBV4-1|TRBJ1-6
CASSQVVGAPYNSPLHF
TGCGCCAGCAGCCAAGTAGTAGGGGCCCCCTATAATTCACCCCTCCACTTT
>once|-|TRBV5-1|TRBJ1-1
CASSLRGLDTEAFF
TGCGCCAGCAGCCTCCGAGGTCTCGACACTGAAGCTTTCTTT
>once|TRBD2|TRBV4-1|TRBJ2-3
CASSRSAGGRQTDTQYF
TGCGCCAGCAGCCGATCAGCGGGGGGGCGCCAAACAGATACGCAGTATTTT